The clone carrying this T cell receptor (beta chain) was detected ten times or more. Its cognate antigen is unknown. These data are taken from a study of neurological immune-mediated disorders. Study-level points and caveats: Levels of TCR clonal expansion peaked in HTLV-1-associated myelopathy and reached their lowest in multiple sclerosis, under those of healthy controls. Across subjects, expanded clones had no CDR3 amino acid sequences in common, pointing to private repertoires in all groups.

This sample's time point: longitudinal time-point 3. Source material was 2 million unsorted PBMCs, stored at -80 °C in RNAlater. Synthesis of cDNA was carried out by template-switch 5'RACE. The reaction used 10-nucleotide random UMIs. TCRdb recomputed calls from the 5' RACE reads with MiXCR, one row per CDR3 protein. Here the sample spans roughly 49,000 distinct CDR3 sequences, approximately 12% being singletons. The CDR3 runs to 15 residues. Trimming pared 1 base from V and 3 bases from J, leaving 12 bases between. The germline CDR1 and CDR2 sequences are LGHNA and YSLEER. The clonotype originates from a male donor with HTLV-1-associated myelopathy (HAM/TSP). Sequencing used PBMCs. The chain employs TRBV4-3 and TRBJ1-2; D is uncertain. The CDR3 DNA sequence: TGCGCCAGCAGCCAAGGCTCAGATCACGACTATGGCTACACCTTC. Translating it yields CASSQGSDHDYGYTF.